The entry below describes one T cell receptor (beta chain). Its antigen is undetermined. Deep level was the assay's run setting. Assay used: immunoSEQ multiplex PCR; TCRdb lists only in-frame clones, some missing. The sample consists of almost 750,000 clones, 55% to 75% of them appearing once. The donors were all Caucasian adults (living in Nashville, Tennessee). The data belong to a study of shared clonotypes between healthy human individuals. V lost 3 bases to trimming and J lost 5 bases, with 13 bases between them. The CDR3 covers 15 residues. In germline, CDR1 is SGHTA, CDR2 FQGTGA. Study-level results: Generation probabilities were higher for clonotypes shared across all four sorted-subset donors than for unshared ones.

Sequenced sample: memory CD4+ T cells sorted from blood. Subset specified: CD45RA-negative fraction. This TCR derives from a woman younger than 45 in good health. The chain combines TRBV7-3 with TRBJ2-2; D unclear. The CDR3 reads CASSFGPSATGELFF. The CDR3 DNA sequence: TGTGCCAGCAGCTTTGGCCCCAGCGCTACCGGGGAGCTGTTTTTT.